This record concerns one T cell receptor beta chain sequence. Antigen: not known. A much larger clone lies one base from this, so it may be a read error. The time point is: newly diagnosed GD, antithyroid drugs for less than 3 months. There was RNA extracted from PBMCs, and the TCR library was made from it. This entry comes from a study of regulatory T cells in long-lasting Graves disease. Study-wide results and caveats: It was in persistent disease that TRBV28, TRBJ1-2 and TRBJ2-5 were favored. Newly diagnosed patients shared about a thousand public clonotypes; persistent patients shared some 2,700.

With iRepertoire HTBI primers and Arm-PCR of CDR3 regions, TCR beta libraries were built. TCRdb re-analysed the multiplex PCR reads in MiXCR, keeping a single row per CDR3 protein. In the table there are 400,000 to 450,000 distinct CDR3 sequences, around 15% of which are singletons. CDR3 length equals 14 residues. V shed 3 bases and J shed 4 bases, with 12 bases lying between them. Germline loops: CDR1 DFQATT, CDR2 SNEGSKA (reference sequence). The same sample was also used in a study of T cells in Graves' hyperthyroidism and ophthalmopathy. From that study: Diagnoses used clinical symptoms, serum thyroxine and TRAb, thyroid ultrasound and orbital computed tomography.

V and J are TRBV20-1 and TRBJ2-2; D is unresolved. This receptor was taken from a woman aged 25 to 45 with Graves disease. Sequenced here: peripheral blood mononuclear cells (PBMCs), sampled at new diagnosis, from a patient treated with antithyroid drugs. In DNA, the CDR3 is TGCAGTGCTAGGTGGGGTGCGAGCACCGGGGAGCTGTTTTTT. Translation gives CSARWGASTGELFF.